These 11 T cell receptor beta chains originate from one sample sequenced in a study of blood T cell repertoires in COVID-19. Assay used: immunoSEQ multiplex PCR; TCRdb lists only in-frame clones, some missing. The top ten hold 2% to 3% of the sample, which has about 230,000 clones, 80% to 90% seen once. Input material: peripheral blood. The receptors shown here come from a man aged 30-40 years with COVID-19, enrolled during active disease.

V is TRBV6-1 and J is TRBJ2-5, with D possibly TRBD2 on 5 matching bases. CDR1 is MNHNS, CDR2 SASEGT, per germline. There are 16 residues in the CDR3. The V end lost 4 bases, the J end lost 2 bases, and 17 bases lay between the germline ends. This CDR3 reads CASSAEKTGTQETQYF. DNA for the CDR3: TGTGCCAGCAGTGCTGAAAAGACGGGAACTCAAGAGACCCAGTACTTC.

V usage is TRBV19 and J usage is TRBJ1-5; no firm D call. V lost 7 bases and J 1 base, leaving 11 bases between the germline ends. There are 14 residues in the CDR3. Germline CDR1 LNHDA, CDR2 SQIVND (reference sequence). The CDR3 loop reads CASTDRRSNQPQHF. As DNA, the CDR3 is TGTGCCAGTACGGACCGGAGGAGCAATCAGCCCCAGCATTTT. Complete variable domain (other parts from reference TRBV19 and TRBJ1-5): DGGITQSPKYLFRKEGQNVTLSCEQNLNHDAMYWYRQDPGQGLRLIYYSQIVNDFQKGDIAEGYSVSREKKESFPLTVTSAQKNPTAFYLCASTDRRSNQPQHFGDGTRLSIL.

This sequence joins TRBV6-5 and TRBJ2-5; 13 bases match TRBD2. This CDR3 has 15 amino acids. Losses at the gene ends were 6 bases for V and 5 bases for J; bases not matched to a gene: 6. Germline V gives CDR1 MNHEY, CDR2 SVGAGI. Written as DNA, the CDR3 is TGTGCCAGCAGCATATCGACTAGCGGGGGGGAGACCCAGTACTTC. It is translated as CASSISTSGGETQYF.

The V and J genes are TRBV11-2 and TRBJ2-5, with TRBD1 identical over 9 bases. The J segment lost 5 bases and the V segment lost 5 bases, leaving 9 bases of the junction unmatched. CDR1 is SGHAT and CDR2 is FQNNGV in the germline V gene. The CDR3 covers 15 residues. CDR3 loop: CASSPYRGRGETQYF. The CDR3 coding sequence is TGTGCCAGCAGCCCTTACAGGGGGCGCGGGGAGACCCAGTACTTC.

The chain joins TRBV19 to TRBJ2-7; 10 bases line up with TRBD2. Germline CDR1 reads LNHDA; CDR2 reads SQIVND (reference sequence). The CDR3 length is 15 residues. The trim removed 3 bases at V and 2 bases at J, leaving 4 bases unmatched. The CDR3 coding sequence is TGTGCCAGTAGTATTGCCCTAGCGGGAGCCTACGAGCAGTACTTC. Protein product: CASSIALAGAYEQYF.

This chain connects TRBV2 to TRBJ2-7, with a tentative D call TRBD1 (6 bases). V was shortened by 6 bases and J by 6 bases, with 18 bases between the two germline ends. CDR3 length equals 14 residues. Germline V CDR1 and CDR2: SNHLY, FYNNEI. The CDR3 nucleotides are TGTGCCAGCAGGGCCCCGGGACAACTCTCCGAGCAGTACTTC. Its translation is CASRAPGQLSEQYF.

This chain uses TRBV4-1 with TRBJ1-5, with unresolved D. CDR1 and CDR2 from the germline V gene are MGHRA and YSYEKL. The CDR3 is 15 amino acids. Between the trimmed V and J ends, which lost 0 bases and 6 bases, there was a span of 12 bases. The CDR3 nucleotides read TGCGCCAGCAGCCAAGAAATCTTTGGGAGTCAGCCCCAGCATTTT. Residues: CASSQEIFGSQPQHF.

V usage is TRBV5-5 and J usage is TRBJ2-1; TRBD1 aligns across 9 bases. Trimming removed 3 bases from V and 7 bases from J; junction bases left unmatched: 5. The germline gives CDR1 SGHKS, CDR2 YYEKEE (reference sequence). This CDR3 contains 14 residues. Here the CDR3 reads CASSYRGRINEQFF. In nucleotides, the CDR3 is TGTGCCAGCAGCTACAGGGGGCGCATTAATGAGCAGTTCTTC.

This clone was counted between two and nine times. The chain uses TRBV10-3 and TRBJ1-5; TRBD1 is a possible D gene (6 bases). Trimming removed 4 bases from V and 0 bases from J, with 16 bases in between. Germline values: CDR1 ENHRY, CDR2 SYGVKD. The CDR3 sequence is 17 residues long. The CDR3 here is CAISGTESGTSNQPQHF. The DNA of the CDR3 is TGTGCCATCAGTGGGACAGAGTCGGGGACTAGCAATCAGCCCCAGCATTTT.

The genes are TRBV23-1 and TRBJ1-6, with TRBD1 matching 8 bases. TRBV23-1 is filed as an ORF, its function uncertain. Losses at the gene ends were 4 bases for V and 8 bases for J; bases not matched to a gene: 22. The CDR3 has 20 residues. Here the CDR3 reads CASSPRVGQGFFSRDSPLHF. The CDR3 DNA is TGCGCCAGCAGTCCCCGAGTCGGACAGGGTTTTTTCAGTCGGGATTCACCCCTCCACTTT.

The chain carries TRBV7-9 and TRBJ2-7; 9 nucleotides agree with TRBD1. This CDR3 has 13 residues. Germline assignment: CDR1 SEHNR and CDR2 FQNEAQ (reference sequence). V shed 10 bases, J shed 1 base, and the junction held 5 bases outside the gene matches. The CDR3, as DNA: TGTGCCAAGCAGGGACAGGGATCCTACGAGCAGTACTTC. It translates to CAKQGQGSYEQYF.